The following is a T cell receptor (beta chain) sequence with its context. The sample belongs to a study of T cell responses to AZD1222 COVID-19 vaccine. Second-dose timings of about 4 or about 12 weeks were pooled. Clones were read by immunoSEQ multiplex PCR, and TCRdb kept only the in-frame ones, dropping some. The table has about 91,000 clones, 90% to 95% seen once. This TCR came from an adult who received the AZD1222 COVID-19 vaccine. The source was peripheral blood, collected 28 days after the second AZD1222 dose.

The CDR3 coding sequence is TGTGCCAGCAGCATCAATCCAAACGCAGTGGGCGGGGGGAGTGAGCAGTTCTTC. Protein sequence: CASSINPNAVGGGSEQFF. The rearrangement uses TRBV5-4 and TRBJ2-1; 8 bases map to TRBD2. Looked up from germline, CDR1 is SGHNT and CDR2 is YYREEE (reference sequence). The CDR3 has 18 amino acids. The ends lost 4 bases at V and 9 bases at J; junction bases unmatched: 21.